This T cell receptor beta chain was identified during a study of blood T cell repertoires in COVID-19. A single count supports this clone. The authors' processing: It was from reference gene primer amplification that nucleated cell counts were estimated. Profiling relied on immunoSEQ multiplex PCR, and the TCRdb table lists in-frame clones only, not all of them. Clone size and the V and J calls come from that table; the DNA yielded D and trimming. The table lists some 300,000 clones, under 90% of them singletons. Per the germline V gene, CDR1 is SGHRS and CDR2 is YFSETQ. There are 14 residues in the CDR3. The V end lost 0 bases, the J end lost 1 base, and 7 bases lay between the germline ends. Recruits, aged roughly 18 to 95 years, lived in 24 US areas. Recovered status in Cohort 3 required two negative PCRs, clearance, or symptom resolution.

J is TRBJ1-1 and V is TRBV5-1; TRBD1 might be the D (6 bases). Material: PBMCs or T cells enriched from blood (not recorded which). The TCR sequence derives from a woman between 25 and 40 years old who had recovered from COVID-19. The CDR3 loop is CASSLGQANTEAFF. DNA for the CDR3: TGCGCCAGCAGCTTGGGACAGGCGAACACTGAAGCTTTCTTT.